Shown below are 26 T cell receptor beta chains from a single sample sequenced in a study of shared clonotypes between healthy human individuals. CD45RO-negative cells were positively selected for CCR7, leaving out terminally differentiated effector memory CD45RA+ cells. The protocol was immunoSEQ multiplex PCR, while the TCRdb copy is restricted to in-frame clones and leaves out a portion. The sample carries around 1.9 million clones, over 85% recorded once. Specimen: naive CD8+ T cells from PBMCs. The receptors were sampled from a man between 18 and 35 years old in good health. Some clones in this sample may be carry-over from other donors' samples.

This chain uses TRBV2 with TRBJ1-2, with a possible D match to TRBD1 (5 bases). Germline CDR1 is SNHLY and CDR2 is FYNNEI. This CDR3 is built from 15 residues. The ends were cut back, 1 base at V and 8 bases at J, with 17 bases in the middle. The CDR3: CASSEVTPGRDGYTF. CDR3 sequence (DNA): TGTGCCAGCAGTGAAGTCACGCCGGGCAGGGACGGCTACACCTTC.

The rearrangement links TRBV7-9 to TRBJ2-7, with 11 bases identical to TRBD1. V shed 8 bases and J 4 bases; nucleotides not matched to a gene: 4. CDR1 and CDR2 from the germline V gene are SEHNR and FQNEAQ (reference sequence). CDR3 length: 13 amino acids. CDR3 in DNA: TGTGCCAGCGACCGGGACAGGGGGTACGAGCAGTACTTC. Protein product: CASDRDRGYEQYF.

This clone showed up just a few times. Other DNA sequences in this sample translate to the same CDR3. The CDR3: CASSGTGGNQPQHF. CDR3 bases: TGTGCCAGCAGCGGGACGGGAGGCAATCAGCCCCAGCATTTT. The chain uses TRBV7-9 and TRBJ1-5, with D perhaps TRBD1 (5 bases). The germline CDR1 and CDR2 sequences are SEHNR and FQNEAQ (reference sequence). Trimming cost V 5 bases and J 2 bases, with 10 bases left between them. This CDR3 contains 14 residues.

The rearrangement joins TRBV7-8 to TRBJ1-2, with D possibly TRBD1 on 6 matching bases. The germline V gene encodes CDR1 SGHVS and CDR2 FQNEAQ. The CDR3 contains 16 residues. V lost 5 bases, J lost 1 base, and 17 bases lay in between. CDR3 in amino acids: CASSRRSGGLNYGYTF. In DNA, the CDR3 is TGTGCCAGCAGCCGGCGGAGCGGGGGGCTTAACTATGGCTACACCTTC.

The CDR3 spells CASSRGLAGEGIGETQYF. For the CDR3, the DNA is TGCGCCAGCAGCCGCGGACTAGCGGGAGAGGGTATTGGGGAGACCCAGTACTTC. This chain links TRBV4-1 with TRBJ2-5, with TRBD2 identical over 13 bases. This CDR3 comprises 18 residues. Trimming cost V 4 bases and J 5 bases; bases outside gene matches: 13. Germline-derived CDR1 and CDR2 are MGHRA and YSYEKL.

This clone appeared a few times. The J gene is TRBJ1-2, the V gene TRBV29-1, with D hard to call. Germline CDR1 SQVTM, CDR2 ANQGSEA. This CDR3 comprises 14 residues. The V end was cut by 5 bases, the J end by 2 bases, with 15 bases between. CDR3: CSVSGEQLNYGYTF. CDR3 DNA sequence: TGCAGCGTTTCCGGGGAACAGCTCAACTATGGCTACACCTTC.

This chain links TRBV27 with TRBJ2-7, with D uncertain. There are 15 residues in the CDR3. Germline assignment: CDR1 MNHEY and CDR2 SMNVEV (reference sequence). V was pared by 0 bases and J by 1 base, with 10 bases between. The CDR3 loop is CASSLSQALSYEQYF. In DNA, the CDR3 is TGTGCCAGCAGTTTATCGCAGGCTTTATCCTACGAGCAGTACTTC.

This chain connects TRBV9 to TRBJ1-1; 7 nucleotides align to TRBD1. CDR1 SGDLS and CDR2 YYNGEE come from the germline V gene. This CDR3 contains 17 residues. With V trimmed by 3 bases and J by 7 bases, 18 bases remained unmatched. The CDR3 bases are TGTGCCAGCAGCGCCATATACCGACAGGGAGCGGGCATTGAAGCTTTCTTT. Protein: CASSAIYRQGAGIEAFF.

This clone appeared a single time. V is TRBV2 and J is TRBJ2-4; tentatively, D is TRBD1 or TRBD2 (6 bases each). This CDR3 spans 14 amino acids. Germline V gives CDR1 SNHLY, CDR2 FYNNEI. V lost 6 bases to trimming and J lost 3 bases, with 12 bases between them. The CDR3 loop reads CASRRGVGKNIQYF. The CDR3 DNA is TGTGCCAGCAGGAGGGGGGTGGGCAAAAACATTCAGTACTTC.

The chain combines TRBV14 with TRBJ2-7, with unresolved D. The V gene's germline CDR1 is SGHDN and CDR2 FVKESK. The CDR3 extends over 15 amino acids. Trimming removed 1 base from V and 3 bases from J, with 13 bases in between. The CDR3 coding sequence is TGTGCCAGCAGCCAAGGGGCCTGGACGTTCTACGAGCAGTACTTC. Translation: CASSQGAWTFYEQYF. Full variable domain (rest looked up from reference TRBV14 and TRBJ2-7): EAGVTQFPSHSVIEKGQTVTLRCDPISGHDNLYWYRRVMGKEIKFLLHFVKESKQDESGMPNNRFLAERTGGTYSTLKVQPAELEDSGVYFCASSQGAWTFYEQYFGPGTRLTVT.

The chain is built from TRBV21-1 and TRBJ2-1; the table's D call TRBD2 went unverified against the DNA. TRBV21-1 corresponds to a pseudogene. CDR3 length equals 15 residues. The CDR3 DNA reads as TGTGCCAGCAGCAAAGGGAGCGGAAACTACAATGAGCAGTTCTTC. Amino acids: CASSKGSGNYNEQFF.

Turning to this clone: Other DNA sequences within the sample encode an identical CDR3. The chain couples TRBV9 to TRBJ2-3; D gene unclear. The germline gives CDR1 SGDLS, CDR2 YYNGEE. Trimming shortened V by 2 bases and J by 1 base, and 5 bases separated the two germline ends. The CDR3 spans 13 residues. CDR3 residues: CASSVGRTDTQYF. The CDR3 DNA sequence: TGTGCCAGCAGCGTCGGACGCACAGATACGCAGTATTTT.

This chain joins TRBV30 and TRBJ1-1, with D tentatively TRBD1 (5 bases). Trimming removed 0 bases from V and 1 base from J, with 12 bases in between. The CDR3 is 15 residues long. The germline gives CDR1 GTSNPN, CDR2 SVGIG (reference sequence). The CDR3 region is CAWSVGARTNTEAFF. DNA for the CDR3: TGTGCCTGGAGTGTAGGGGCCCGGACGAACACTGAAGCTTTCTTT.

The chain links TRBV5-8 to TRBJ2-7; D is undetermined. CDR1 SGHTS and CDR2 YDEGEE come from the germline V gene. This CDR3 is 12 amino acids long. The V end lost 4 bases, the J end lost 4 bases, and 9 bases lay between the germline ends. CDR3 sequence (DNA): TGTGCCAGCAGCCCGACGGCTTACGAGCAGTACTTC. Encoded protein: CASSPTAYEQYF.

This rearrangement joins TRBV27 to TRBJ1-2, with TRBD1 matching 12 bases. Per the germline V gene, CDR1 is MNHEY and CDR2 is SMNVEV (reference sequence). V dropped 2 bases and J dropped 4; count of bases not matched to a gene: 8. The length of the CDR3 is 17 residues. The CDR3 is CASSLGPGTGGSYGYTF. The CDR3 DNA is TGTGCCAGCAGTTTAGGCCCTGGGACAGGGGGCAGCTATGGCTACACCTTC.

The chain links TRBV5-1 to TRBJ2-7; 7 bases agree with TRBD1. There are 14 residues in the CDR3. Trimming took 4 bases from V and 2 from J; bases not matched to a gene: 6. Germline values: CDR1 SGHRS, CDR2 YFSETQ. In DNA, the CDR3 is TGCGCCAGCAGCCCCTGGGACAGACCCTACGAGCAGTACTTC. The encoded protein is CASSPWDRPYEQYF.

The CDR3 nucleotides are TGCGCCAGCAGGACCAGGGAAGACTCTGGAAACACCATATATTTT. As protein: CASRTREDSGNTIYF. This chain links TRBV10-2 with TRBJ1-3; TRBD1 is a possible D gene (5 bases). Germline values: CDR1 WSHSY, CDR2 SAAADI. This CDR3 is built from 15 residues. V was cut by 6 bases and J by 0 bases, with 12 bases left in between.

A word on this clone: The same CDR3 arises from other DNA sequences in this sample as well. The V call is TRBV27, the J call TRBJ2-7; D unclear. V shed 4 bases and J shed 2 bases, with 12 bases lying between them. Germline V gives CDR1 MNHEY, CDR2 SMNVEV (reference sequence). CDR3 length: 14 amino acids. The chain's CDR3 is CASSYGSGAYEQYF. Written as DNA, the CDR3 is TGTGCCAGCAGTTACGGATCCGGAGCCTACGAGCAGTACTTC.

The chain combines TRBV19 with TRBJ2-1; possibly TRBD2 for D (6 bases). Germline CDR1 is LNHDA and CDR2 is SQIVND (reference sequence). This CDR3 is built from 11 residues. Trimming cost V 5 bases and J 10 bases, with 9 bases left between them. In nucleotides, the CDR3 is TGTGCCAGTAGTTTTGGACTAGAGCAGTTCTTC. Amino acids: CASSFGLEQFF. Variable domain in full (rest from reference TRBV19 and TRBJ2-1): DGGITQSPKYLFRKEGQNVTLSCEQNLNHDAMYWYRQDPGQGLRLIYYSQIVNDFQKGDIAEGYSVSREKKESFPLTVTSAQKNPTAFYLCASSFGLEQFFGPGTRLTVL.

This clone was counted a single time. The V and J genes are TRBV7-8 and TRBJ2-4, with D maybe TRBD2 (5 bases). Trimming took off 1 base at V and 2 bases at J, with 18 bases between the two ends. Germline V gives CDR1 SGHVS, CDR2 FQNEAQ. The length of the CDR3 is 18 residues. Here the CDR3 DNA reads TGTGCCAGCAGCTTAGAATCTGAGGGTTGGGGAACCAAAAACATTCAGTACTTC. Its protein is CASSLESEGWGTKNIQYF.

The V call is TRBV6-6, the J call TRBJ2-2, with TRBD1 matching 7 bases. The V segment lost 1 base and the J segment 4 bases; nucleotides outside the gene matches: 6. In germline, CDR1 is MNHNY, CDR2 SVGAGI (reference sequence). CDR3 size: 16 residues. This chain's CDR3 is CASSYYQRGPTGELFF. For the CDR3, the DNA is TGTGCCAGCAGTTACTATCAAAGGGGGCCCACCGGGGAGCTGTTTTTT.

This rearrangement joins TRBV4-3 to TRBJ2-5, with D tentatively TRBD1 (6 bases). The CDR3 has 13 residues. Germline CDR1 and CDR2: LGHNA and YSLEER. Trimming stripped 4 bases from V and 4 bases from J, with 10 bases between. CDR3 loop: CASSLNRVETQYF. The DNA of the CDR3 is TGCGCCAGCAGCCTGAACAGGGTAGAGACCCAGTACTTC.

This clone occurred a few times. The chain has TRBV19 and TRBJ1-1; TRBD1 is a possible D gene (5 bases). Per the germline V gene, CDR1 is LNHDA and CDR2 is SQIVND (reference sequence). This CDR3 contains 14 residues. Trimming stripped 3 bases from V and 5 bases from J, with 13 bases between. CDR3 loop: CASSMTQAGTEAFF. DNA of the CDR3: TGTGCCAGTAGTATGACACAGGCGGGAACTGAAGCTTTCTTT. Full variable domain (outside the CDR3, taken from reference TRBV19 and TRBJ1-1): DGGITQSPKYLFRKEGQNVTLSCEQNLNHDAMYWYRQDPGQGLRLIYYSQIVNDFQKGDIAEGYSVSREKKESFPLTVTSAQKNPTAFYLCASSMTQAGTEAFFGQGTRLTVV.

V and J are TRBV5-4 and TRBJ2-7, with a weak D call TRBD1 (5 bases). Trimming left V 4 bases short and J 3 bases short, with 20 bases between. Germline lookup yields CDR1 SGHNT and CDR2 YYREEE (reference sequence). The CDR3 consists of 16 residues. The DNA for the CDR3 is TGTGCCAGCAGCGGGTGGGCCGGCCAAAGGGGCTACGAGCAGTACTTC. This sequence encodes CASSGWAGQRGYEQYF.

This chain uses TRBV5-6 with TRBJ2-5, with D unresolved. The germline V gene encodes CDR1 SGHDT and CDR2 YYEEEE. The V gene lost 1 base and the J gene lost 2 bases, with 6 bases spanning the gap. The CDR3 contains 13 residues. The CDR3: CASSLSAQETQYF. The CDR3, as DNA: TGTGCCAGCAGCTTGTCAGCTCAAGAGACCCAGTACTTC. Looking up the rest from reference TRBV5-6 and TRBJ2-5 gives the full variable domain: DAGVTQSPTHLIKTRGQQVTLRCSPKSGHDTVSWYQQALGQGPQFIFQYYEEEERQRGNFPDRFSGHQFPNYSSELNVNALLLGDSALYLCASSLSAQETQYFGPGTRLLVL.

The chain employs TRBV18 and TRBJ1-5; D call uncertain. The CDR3 has 14 amino acids. Trimming pared 0 bases from V and 5 bases from J, leaving 8 bases between. The germline gives CDR1 KGHSH, CDR2 LQKENI. CDR3 sequence reads: CASSPPGWDQPQHF. CDR3 in DNA: TGTGCCAGCTCACCACCCGGATGGGATCAGCCCCAGCATTTT. Drawing the rest from reference TRBV18 and TRBJ1-5, the complete variable domain is NAGVMQNPRHLVRRRGQEARLRCSPMKGHSHVYWYRQLPEEGLKFMVYLQKENIIDESGMPKERFSAEFPKEGPSILRIQQVVRGDSAAYFCASSPPGWDQPQHFGDGTRLSIL.